This TCR beta chain stems from a study of blood T cell repertoires in COVID-19. In the original processing: Estimated nucleated cell counts came from reference gene primer amplification. Repertoires were generated with immunoSEQ multiplex PCR, while TCRdb's copy carries only in-frame clones and drops some. V, J and clone size are taken as reported in that table, and D and trimming were inferred from the DNA itself. Of approximately 500,000 clones in the sample, 85% to 90% are singletons; the top ten hold less than 9%. The V end lost 0 bases, the J end lost 6 bases, and 23 bases lay between the germline ends. CDR3 size: 18 residues. CDR1 and CDR2 (germline): LGHNT, FRNRAP.

This rearrangement joins TRBV12-5 to TRBJ1-2; TRBD1 is a possible D gene (5 bases). This clonotype was sampled from a woman between 45 and 60 years old with COVID-19, enrolled during active disease. The sequencing sample was made of peripheral blood. The CDR3 nucleotides read TGTGCTAGTGGTTTGGTATGGGGGGTAGGACTCTTAAGGGATGGCTACACCTTC. It codes for CASGLVWGVGLLRDGYTF.